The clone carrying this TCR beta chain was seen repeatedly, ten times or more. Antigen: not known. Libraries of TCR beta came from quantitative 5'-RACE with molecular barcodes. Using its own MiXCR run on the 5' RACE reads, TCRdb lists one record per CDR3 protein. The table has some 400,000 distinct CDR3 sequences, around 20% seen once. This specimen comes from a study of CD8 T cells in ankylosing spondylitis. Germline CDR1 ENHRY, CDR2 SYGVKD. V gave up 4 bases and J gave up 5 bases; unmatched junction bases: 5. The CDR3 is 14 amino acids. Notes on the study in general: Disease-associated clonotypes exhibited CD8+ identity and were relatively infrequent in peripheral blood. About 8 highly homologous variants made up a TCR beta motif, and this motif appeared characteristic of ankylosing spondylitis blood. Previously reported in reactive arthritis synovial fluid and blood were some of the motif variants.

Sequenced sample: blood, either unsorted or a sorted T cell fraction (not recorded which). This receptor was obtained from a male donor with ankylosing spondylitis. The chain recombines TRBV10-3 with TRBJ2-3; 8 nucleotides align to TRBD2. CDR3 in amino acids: CAISATSGGDTQYF. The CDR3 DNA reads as TGTGCCATCAGTGCTACTAGCGGCGGAGATACGCAGTATTTT.